These 2 T cell receptor beta chains came from one sample sequenced in a study of technical replicates of blood from a few donors. The method was immunoSEQ multiplex PCR; TCRdb's version includes in-frame clones alone and lacks a portion of them. The table shows under 90,000 clones, with approximately 90% occurring only once. Sequenced sample: T cells isolated from PBMCs. The receptors here all came from a human donor in good health.

This clone was seen only a few times. The V and J genes are TRBV6-5 and TRBJ2-7; D gene unclear. This CDR3 is 13 amino acids long. Trimming removed 0 bases at V and 4 bases at J, with 7 bases between. Germline CDR1 and CDR2: MNHEY and SVGAGI. DNA of the CDR3: TGTGCCAGCAGTTACTCGGCCTCATACGAGCAGTACTTC. This encodes CASSYSASYEQYF.

J is TRBJ2-7 and V is TRBV9; D is possibly TRBD2 (6 bases). The CDR3 loop spans 14 amino acids. V was clipped by 3 bases and J by 5 bases, with 15 bases between them. The germline V gene encodes CDR1 SGDLS and CDR2 YYNGEE. CDR3 coding DNA: TGTGCCAGCAGCGGTGGGAGGCGGGATGACGAGCAGTACTTC. It specifies CASSGGRRDDEQYF.